A selection of T cell receptor beta chains follows, all from one sample in a study of neurological immune-mediated disorders. One entry per CDR3 protein results from TCRdb running MiXCR on the 5' RACE reads. The sample shows some 48,000 distinct CDR3 sequences, 10% of them seen only once. Sequencing was done on a sample of PBMCs. Receptors originate from a middle-aged woman with HTLV-1-associated myelopathy (HAM/TSP). Both conserved end residues are part of each CDR3. The order of the fields is V gene, D gene, J gene, clone size, CDR3 length, CDR3 protein, CDR3 DNA. A D gene is named only where the DNA matches it firmly. Some rows mark clone size as missing; the rest say once, few, many or name a class of expanded clone.

>TRBV5-1|NA|TRBJ2-7|many|13
CASSLVGANEQYF
TGCGCCAGCAGCTTGGTTGGGGCCAACGAGCAGTACTTC
>TRBV5-1|TRBD1|TRBJ1-2|few|15
CASSSGTGGAYGYTF
TGCGCCAGCAGCTCTGGGACAGGGGGCGCATATGGCTACACCTTC
>TRBV7-8|TRBD2|TRBJ2-3|many|19
CASSLVGRFGGTSTDTQYF
TGTGCCAGCAGCTTAGTCGGACGTTTCGGGGGGACTAGCACAGATACGCAGTATTTT
>TRBV9|NA|TRBJ2-3|many|13
CASGPSPTDTQYF
TGTGCCAGCGGCCCGTCGCCCACAGATACGCAGTATTTT
>TRBV30|NA|TRBJ2-5|many|14
CAWSVRGFGETQYF
TGTGCCTGGAGTGTAAGGGGGTTCGGAGAGACCCAGTACTTC
>TRBV7-7|TRBD2|TRBJ2-3|many|19
CASSLVGPRGGGDTDTQYF
TGTGCCAGCAGCTTAGTAGGTCCGAGAGGCGGGGGGGACACAGATACGCAGTATTTT
>TRBV7-2|NA|TRBJ1-2|many|18
CASSLFISSPIQNYGYTF
TGTGCCAGCAGCTTATTTATCAGCTCCCCGATACAGAACTATGGCTACACCTTC
>TRBV5-1|TRBD1|TRBJ1-6|many|17
CASSLRTGETFNSPLHF
TGCGCCAGCAGCTTGAGGACAGGCGAAACTTTTAATTCACCCCTCCACTTT
>TRBV11-3|NA|TRBJ2-3|many|12
CASRSTGDTQYF
TGTGCCAGCAGATCTACCGGGGATACGCAGTATTTT
>TRBV5-5|TRBD1|TRBJ2-1|many|15
CASSFRDRAYNEQFF
TGTGCCAGCAGCTTCCGGGACAGGGCCTACAATGAGCAGTTCTTC
>TRBV28|TRBD1|TRBJ2-1|many|15
CASRTGTGPYNEQFF
TGTGCCAGCAGAACCGGGACAGGACCCTACAATGAGCAGTTCTTC
>TRBV7-2|NA|TRBJ1-1|many|14
CASSLVSVTTEAFF
TGTGCCAGCAGCTTAGTTAGTGTTACCACTGAAGCTTTCTTT
>TRBV7-9|TRBD1|TRBJ2-7|NA|17
CASSPSRGQGSSYEQYF
TGTGCCAGCAGCCCCAGTCGGGGACAGGGGAGCTCCTACGAGCAGTACTTC
>TRBV29-1|TRBD2|TRBJ2-3|many|16
CSVAAPSGGVADTQYF
TGCAGCGTTGCCGCTCCTAGCGGGGGGGTGGCGGATACGCAGTATTTT
>TRBV2|NA|TRBJ2-3|NA|13
CASSARVTDTQYF
TGTGCCAGCAGTGCACGGGTAACAGATACGCAGTATTTT
>TRBV5-5|NA|TRBJ2-7|medium-sized|14
CASSLGGQGNEQYF
TGTGCCAGCAGCCTCGGAGGGCAGGGGAACGAGCAGTACTTC
>TRBV2|TRBD2|TRBJ2-1|many|15
CASSELGGGYNEQFF
TGTGCCAGCAGTGAATTGGGGGGGGGTTACAATGAGCAGTTCTTC
>TRBV7-9|TRBD1|TRBJ2-7|many|14
CASSSTGVTYEQYF
TGTGCCAGCAGCTCGACAGGGGTGACCTACGAGCAGTACTTC
>TRBV12-3/TRBV12-4|NA|TRBJ1-3|many|13
CASAFGSGNTIYF
TGTGCCAGCGCCTTTGGCTCTGGAAACACCATATATTTT
>TRBV12-3/TRBV12-4|NA|TRBJ2-7|many|15
CASTSNMRSSYEQYF
TGTGCCAGCACCTCAAACATGAGGAGCTCCTACGAGCAGTACTTC
>TRBV2|NA|TRBJ1-4|many|15
CASSGVGTFNEKLFF
TGTGCCAGCAGTGGGGTAGGCACCTTTAATGAAAAACTGTTTTTT
>TRBV20-1|TRBD2|TRBJ2-7|many|19
CSALTLPGLAGGVSYEQYF
TGCAGTGCCCTTACTTTACCGGGACTAGCGGGAGGGGTCTCCTACGAGCAGTACTTC
>TRBV12-3/TRBV12-4|TRBD1|TRBJ2-6|many|17
CASFDRDAFSGANVLTF
TGTGCCAGCTTTGACAGGGACGCCTTCTCTGGGGCCAACGTCCTGACTTTC
>TRBV27|NA|TRBJ2-1|many|15
CASSFGGRGYNEQFF
TGTGCCAGCAGTTTCGGGGGCAGGGGCTACAATGAGCAGTTCTTC
>TRBV10-3|NA|TRBJ2-7|many|13
CAISGGGGYEQYF
TGTGCCATCTCTGGAGGTGGGGGTTACGAGCAGTACTTC
>TRBV10-2|TRBD2|TRBJ2-7|many|17
CASSVSELLAGVHEQYF
TGCGCCAGCAGCGTCTCGGAGTTACTAGCGGGGGTGCACGAGCAGTACTTC
>TRBV10-2|NA|TRBJ1-1|many|16
CASSDTGLSLHTEAFF
TGCGCCAGCAGTGACACAGGGCTAAGTTTACACACTGAAGCTTTCTTT
>TRBV9|NA|TRBJ2-3|NA|12
CVSSPNRDTQYF
TGTGTCAGCAGCCCCAACCGGGATACGCAGTATTTT
>TRBV12-3/TRBV12-4|NA|TRBJ2-1|many|11
CASSFAAEQFF
TGTGCCAGCAGTTTCGCGGCTGAGCAGTTCTTC
>TRBV7-9|NA|TRBJ1-1|many|14
CASSALGPTEEAFF
TGTGCCAGCAGCGCCTTGGGGCCGACAGAAGAAGCTTTCTTT
>TRBV29-1|TRBD1|TRBJ1-5|many|14
CSVSDRESNQPQHF
TGCAGCGTCTCGGACAGGGAGAGCAATCAGCCCCAGCATTTT
>TRBV6-2/TRBV6-3|TRBD1|TRBJ1-6|many|13
CASRRDRGLPLHF
TGTGCCAGCAGGCGGGACAGGGGACTACCCCTCCACTTT
>TRBV2|TRBD1|TRBJ1-1|many|15
CASSGQGRSNTEAFF
TGTGCCAGCAGTGGACAGGGGAGGTCGAACACTGAAGCTTTCTTT
>TRBV27|NA|TRBJ2-2|many|14
CASSLAWNTGELFF
TGTGCCAGCAGTTTGGCGTGGAACACCGGGGAGCTGTTTTTT
>TRBV28|NA|TRBJ2-7|many|15
CASTTTWGTFYEQYF
TGTGCCAGCACCACCACCTGGGGCACATTCTACGAGCAGTACTTC
>TRBV5-5|TRBD2|TRBJ2-1|many|17
CASSSPGGGHAYNEQFF
TGTGCCAGCAGCTCCCCCGGGGGGGGCCATGCCTACAATGAGCAGTTCTTC
>TRBV9|NA|TRBJ2-3|many|12
CASSVDKDTQYF
TGTGCCAGCAGCGTAGACAAAGATACGCAGTATTTT
>TRBV13|NA|TRBJ1-1|few|12
CASSPFGTEAFF
TGTGCCAGCAGCCCATTCGGCACTGAAGCTTTCTTT
>TRBV20-1|NA|TRBJ2-2|many|13
CSARRGEAGELFF
TGCAGTGCTAGAAGGGGGGAGGCCGGGGAGCTGTTTTTT
>TRBV5-1|NA|TRBJ2-1|many|12
CASSLERGVSFF
TGCGCCAGCAGCTTGGAACGGGGTGTTAGCTTCTTC
>TRBV5-8|TRBD1|TRBJ1-6|many|15
CASSFDREVGSPLHF
TGTGCCAGCAGCTTCGACAGGGAAGTCGGGTCACCCCTCCACTTT
>TRBV5-1|TRBD2|TRBJ2-7|many|14
CASSLAWEGYEQYF
TGCGCCAGCAGCTTGGCCTGGGAGGGATACGAGCAGTACTTC
>TRBV20-1|TRBD2|TRBJ2-1|many|15
CSASLGLAAYNEQFF
TGCAGTGCTAGTCTGGGACTAGCGGCATACAATGAGCAGTTCTTC
>TRBV7-7|NA|TRBJ2-1|many|16
CASSLGWQGGYNEQFF
TGTGCCAGCAGCTTAGGGTGGCAGGGCGGCTACAATGAGCAGTTCTTC
>TRBV20-1|NA|TRBJ1-2|many|14
CSARAPGQSYGYTF
TGCAGTGCTAGAGCCCCCGGACAGAGCTATGGCTACACCTTC
>TRBV4-1|TRBD1|TRBJ2-7|many|12
CASSQARGKQYF
TGCGCCAGCAGCCAAGCCAGGGGGAAACAGTACTTC
>TRBV20-1|TRBD1|TRBJ1-2|many|18
CSATTTGASRLANYGYTF
TGCAGTGCCACAACAACAGGGGCGTCAAGATTAGCTAACTATGGCTACACCTTC
>TRBV10-3|TRBD1|TRBJ2-1|medium-sized|15
CAISEGDRVMNEQFF
TGTGCCATCAGTGAGGGGGACAGGGTTATGAATGAGCAGTTCTTC
>TRBV4-3|TRBD1|TRBJ1-4|many|17
CASSQDYRDRKNEKLFF
TGCGCCAGCAGCCAAGATTATCGGGACAGGAAGAATGAAAAACTGTTTTTT
>TRBV20-1|TRBD2|TRBJ2-3|NA|14
CSAESSGSTDTQYF
TGCAGTGCTGAATCTAGCGGAAGCACAGATACGCAGTATTTT
>TRBV18|NA|TRBJ2-1|many|14
CASSPPTGYNEQFF
TGTGCCAGCTCGCCACCAACAGGTTACAATGAGCAGTTCTTC
>TRBV7-6|NA|TRBJ2-7|many|12
CASSLDGGEQYF
TGTGCCAGCAGCTTAGACGGGGGCGAGCAGTACTTC
>TRBV12-3/TRBV12-4|TRBD1|TRBJ1-2|many|15
CASRPQGRRGYGYTF
TGTGCCAGCAGGCCCCAGGGGCGCAGGGGGTATGGCTACACCTTC
>TRBV11-3|TRBD1|TRBJ2-1|many|15
CASSQWGQGVNEQFF
TGTGCCAGCAGCCAATGGGGACAGGGGGTGAATGAGCAGTTCTTC